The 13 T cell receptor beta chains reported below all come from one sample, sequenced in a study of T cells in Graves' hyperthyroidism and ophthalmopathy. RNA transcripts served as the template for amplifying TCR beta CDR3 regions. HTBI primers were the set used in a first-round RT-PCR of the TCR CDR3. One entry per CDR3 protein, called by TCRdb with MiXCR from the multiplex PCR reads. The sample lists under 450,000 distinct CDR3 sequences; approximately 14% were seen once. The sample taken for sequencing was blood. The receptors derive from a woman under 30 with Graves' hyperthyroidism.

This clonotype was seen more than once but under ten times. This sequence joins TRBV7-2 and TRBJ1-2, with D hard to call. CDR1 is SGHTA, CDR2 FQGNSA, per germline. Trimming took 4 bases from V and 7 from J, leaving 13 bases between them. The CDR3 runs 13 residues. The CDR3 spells CASSSKTGFGYTF. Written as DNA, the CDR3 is TGTGCCAGCAGCTCCAAAACGGGGTTTGGCTACACCTTC. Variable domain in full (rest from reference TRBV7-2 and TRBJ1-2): GAGVSQSPSNKVTEKGKDVELRCDPISGHTALYWYRQSLGQGLEFLIYFQGNSAPDKSGLPSDRFSAERTGGSVSTLTIQRTQQEDSAVYLCASSSKTGFGYTFGSGTRLTVV.

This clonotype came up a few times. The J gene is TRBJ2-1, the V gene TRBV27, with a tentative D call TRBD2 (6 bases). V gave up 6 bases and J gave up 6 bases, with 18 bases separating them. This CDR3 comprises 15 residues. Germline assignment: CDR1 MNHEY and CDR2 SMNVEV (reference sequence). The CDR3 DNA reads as TGTGCCAGCAGATTGTCGGGGGAATCAGCCAATGAGCAGTTCTTC. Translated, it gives CASRLSGESANEQFF.

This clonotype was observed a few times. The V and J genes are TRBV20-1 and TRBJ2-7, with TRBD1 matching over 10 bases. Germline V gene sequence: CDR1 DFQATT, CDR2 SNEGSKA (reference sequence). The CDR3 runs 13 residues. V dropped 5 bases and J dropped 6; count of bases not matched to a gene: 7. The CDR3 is CSASGTGVGEQYF. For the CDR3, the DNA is TGCAGTGCTTCCGGGACAGGGGTCGGCGAGCAGTACTTC.

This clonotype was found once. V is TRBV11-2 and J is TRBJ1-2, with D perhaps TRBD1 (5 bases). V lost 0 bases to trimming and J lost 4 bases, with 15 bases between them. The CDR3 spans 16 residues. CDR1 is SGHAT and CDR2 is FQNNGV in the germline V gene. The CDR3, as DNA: TGTGCCAGCAGCTTAGACGGGAGACAGCCCGTCTATGGCTACACCTTC. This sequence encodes CASSLDGRQPVYGYTF.

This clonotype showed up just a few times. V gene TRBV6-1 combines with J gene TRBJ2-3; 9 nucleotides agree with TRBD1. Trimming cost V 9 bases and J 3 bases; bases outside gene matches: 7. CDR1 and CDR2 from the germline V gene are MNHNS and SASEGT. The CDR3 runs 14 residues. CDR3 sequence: CARDRGGVTDTQYF. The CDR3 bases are TGTGCCAGAGACAGGGGGGGGGTTACAGATACGCAGTATTTT.

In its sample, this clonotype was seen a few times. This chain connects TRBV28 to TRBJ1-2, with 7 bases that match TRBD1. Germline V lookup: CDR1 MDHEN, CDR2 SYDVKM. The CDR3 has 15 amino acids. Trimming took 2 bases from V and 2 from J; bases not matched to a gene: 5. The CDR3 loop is CASSLQTTGNYGYTF. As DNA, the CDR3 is TGTGCCAGCAGTTTACAGACGACAGGGAACTATGGCTACACCTTC.

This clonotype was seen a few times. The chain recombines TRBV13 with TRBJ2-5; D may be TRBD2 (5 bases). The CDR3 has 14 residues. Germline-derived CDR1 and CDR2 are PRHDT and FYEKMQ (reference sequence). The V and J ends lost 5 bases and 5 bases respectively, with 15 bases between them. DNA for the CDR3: TGTGCCAGCAGCACCAGGAAGCCGGGGGAGACCCAGTACTTC. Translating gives CASSTRKPGETQYF.

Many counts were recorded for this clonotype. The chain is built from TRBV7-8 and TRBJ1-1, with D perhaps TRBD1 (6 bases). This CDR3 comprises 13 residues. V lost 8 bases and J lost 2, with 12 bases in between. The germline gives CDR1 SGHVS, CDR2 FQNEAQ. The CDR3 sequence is CASRGQPNTEAFF. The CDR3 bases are TGTGCCAGCCGCGGACAGCCTAACACTGAAGCTTTCTTT.

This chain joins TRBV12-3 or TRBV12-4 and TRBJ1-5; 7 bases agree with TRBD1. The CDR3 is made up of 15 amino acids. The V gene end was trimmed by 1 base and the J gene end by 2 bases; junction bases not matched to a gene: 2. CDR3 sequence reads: CASSLVRGRNQPQHF. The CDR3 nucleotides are TGTGCCAGCAGTTTAGTAAGGGGGCGCAATCAGCCCCAGCATTTT.

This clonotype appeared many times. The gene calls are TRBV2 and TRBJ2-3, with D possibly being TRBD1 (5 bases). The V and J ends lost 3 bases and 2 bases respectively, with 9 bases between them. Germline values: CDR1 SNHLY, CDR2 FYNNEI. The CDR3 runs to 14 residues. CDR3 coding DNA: TGTGCCAGCAGTGAGACGGACAACACAGATACGCAGTATTTT. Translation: CASSETDNTDTQYF.

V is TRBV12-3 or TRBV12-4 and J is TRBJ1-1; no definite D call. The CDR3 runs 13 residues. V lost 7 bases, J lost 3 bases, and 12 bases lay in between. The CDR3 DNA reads TGTGCCAGCACCCCCGGCCGCTACACTGAAGCTTTCTTT. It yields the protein CASTPGRYTEAFF.

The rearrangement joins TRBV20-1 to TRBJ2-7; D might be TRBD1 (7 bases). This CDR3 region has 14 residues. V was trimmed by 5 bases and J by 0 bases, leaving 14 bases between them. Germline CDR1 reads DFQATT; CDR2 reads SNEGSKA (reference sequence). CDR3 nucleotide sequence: TGCAGTGCTCGACAGGGACTGAGCTCCTACGAGCAGTACTTC. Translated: CSARQGLSSYEQYF.

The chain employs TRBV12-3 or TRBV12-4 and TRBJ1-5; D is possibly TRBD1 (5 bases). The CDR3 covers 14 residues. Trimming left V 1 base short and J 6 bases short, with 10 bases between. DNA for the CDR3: TGTGCCAGCAGTTTAGAGGTGACAGCTCAGCCCCAGCATTTT. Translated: CASSLEVTAQPQHF.